The rows below give T cell receptor beta chains drawn from one sample of a study of Graves' ophthalmopathy and Graves' hyperthyroidism. Via MiXCR, TCRdb re-called the multiplex PCR reads, giving one row per CDR3 protein. The sample consists of hundreds of thousands of distinct CDR3 sequences, roughly 20% of them appearing once. Sequencing was done on a sample of peripheral blood. The receptors were gathered from a woman between 18 and 29 years old with stable Graves' hyperthyroidism. Each CDR3 is given with its conserved first and last residue. The D gene is left open where the match is weak. Expanded clones get a size class; other rows say once, few or many, or leave the size out.

J: TRBJ1-1
size: many
D: .
V: TRBV19
CDR3: CASSMRAENTEAFF
DNA: TGTGCCAGTAGTATGCGGGCAGAGAACACTGAAGCTTTCTTT

J: TRBJ2-7
size: few
D: TRBD1
V: TRBV27
CDR3: CASSFDGDSSYEQYF
DNA: TGTGCCAGCAGTTTCGACGGGGACAGCTCCTACGAGCAGTACTTC

J: TRBJ2-5
size: once
D: TRBD2
V: TRBV6-1
CDR3: CASTESLPSGQETQYF
DNA: TGTGCCAGCACCGAGAGCCTACCTAGCGGCCAAGAGACCCAGTACTTC

J: TRBJ1-2
size: many
D: TRBD1
V: TRBV29-1
CDR3: CSVPGQGNYGYTF
DNA: TGCAGCGTTCCGGGACAGGGGAACTATGGCTACACCTTC

J: TRBJ1-1
size: few
D: TRBD1
V: TRBV12-3/TRBV12-4
CDR3: CASSFGTGQTTFF
DNA: TGTGCCAGCAGTTTTGGGACAGGTCAAACGACTTTCTTT

J: TRBJ2-2
size: many
D: TRBD1
V: TRBV2
CDR3: CASRGTGQITGELFF
DNA: TGTGCCAGCAGGGGCACGGGACAGATCACCGGGGAGCTGTTTTTT

J: TRBJ1-1
size: many
D: TRBD1
V: TRBV6-5
CDR3: CASRHRGRGTEAFF
DNA: TGTGCCAGCAGGCACAGGGGGCGCGGCACTGAAGCTTTCTTT

J: TRBJ2-7
size: many
D: .
V: TRBV6-5
CDR3: CASSYDVSGEQYF
DNA: TGTGCCAGCAGTTACGACGTTTCGGGCGAGCAGTACTTC

J: TRBJ1-1
size: many
D: .
V: TRBV19
CDR3: CASSIRWREAFF
DNA: TGTGCCAGTAGTATCCGGTGGAGGGAAGCTTTCTTT

J: TRBJ2-4
size: many
D: TRBD2
V: TRBV12-3/TRBV12-4
CDR3: CASSLGSGRYIQYF
DNA: TGTGCCAGCAGTTTAGGCTCCGGGAGGTACATTCAGTACTTC

J: TRBJ2-7
size: .
D: TRBD2
V: TRBV12-5
CDR3: CASGHGGGEQYF
DNA: TGTGCTAGTGGGCACGGGGGGGGCGAGCAGTACTTC

J: TRBJ2-2
size: many
D: .
V: TRBV19
CDR3: CASSSTRTGNTGELFF
DNA: TGTGCCAGTAGTTCGACCCGTACAGGAAACACCGGGGAGCTGTTTTTT

J: TRBJ1-3
size: .
D: .
V: TRBV6-5
CDR3: CASSYNGPRSGNTIYF
DNA: TGTGCCAGCAGTTACAACGGACCGCGCTCTGGAAACACCATATATTTT

J: TRBJ1-5
size: .
D: .
V: TRBV19
CDR3: CASKTVWTANQPQHF
DNA: TGTGCCAGTAAAACGGTTTGGACAGCCAATCAGCCCCAGCATTTT

J: TRBJ1-5
size: many
D: .
V: TRBV4-3
CDR3: CASSQDPWTPYSNQPQHF
DNA: TGCGCCAGCAGCCAAGACCCCTGGACACCCTATAGCAATCAGCCCCAGCATTTT

J: TRBJ2-5
size: .
D: .
V: TRBV6-1
CDR3: CASRPSDRRLLQETQYF
DNA: TGTGCCAGCAGGCCTTCGGACAGAAGGCTACTGCAAGAGACCCAGTACTTC

J: TRBJ2-7
size: .
D: .
V: TRBV2
CDR3: CASRGAYPQYF
DNA: TGTGCCAGCAGGGGGGCATATCCGCAGTACTTC

J: TRBJ1-1
size: many
D: TRBD1
V: TRBV5-1
CDR3: CASSLRRTGPERGTEAFF
DNA: TGCGCCAGCAGCCTAAGGAGGACAGGCCCCGAAAGGGGCACTGAAGCTTTCTTT

J: TRBJ1-2
size: few
D: .
V: TRBV11-2
CDR3: CASSLAPANYGYTF
DNA: TGTGCCAGCAGCTTAGCCCCAGCTAACTATGGCTACACCTTC

J: TRBJ1-5
size: many
D: .
V: TRBV4-2
CDR3: CASRGSGDNQPQHF
DNA: TGTGCCAGCAGAGGGAGCGGGGACAATCAGCCCCAGCATTTT

J: TRBJ1-2
size: .
D: .
V: TRBV19
CDR3: CASGLSRGYTF
DNA: TGTGCCAGTGGACTGTCGAGGGGCTACACCTTC

J: TRBJ1-1
size: many
D: TRBD1
V: TRBV25-1
CDR3: CASSEWYPGQGARAFF
DNA: TGTGCCAGCAGTGAATGGTATCCGGGACAGGGGGCGAGAGCTTTCTTT

J: TRBJ1-5
size: .
D: .
V: TRBV6-2/TRBV6-3
CDR3: CATSFRDQPQHF
DNA: TGTGCCACTAGCTTCAGGGACCAGCCCCAGCATTTT

J: TRBJ1-1
size: many
D: .
V: TRBV12-3/TRBV12-4
CDR3: CASSLGRGEAFF
DNA: TGTGCCAGCAGTTTGGGCAGGGGTGAAGCTTTCTTT

J: TRBJ2-7
size: .
D: TRBD2
V: TRBV2
CDR3: CASCQLAGLYEQYF
DNA: TGTGCCAGCTGCCAACTAGCGGGGCTCTACGAGCAGTACTTC

J: TRBJ2-5
size: many
D: .
V: TRBV15
CDR3: CATSRDQTSRETQYF
DNA: TGTGCCACCAGCAGAGATCAGACCAGTCGAGAGACCCAGTACTTC

J: TRBJ2-7
size: many
D: TRBD2
V: TRBV7-9
CDR3: CASSLGLALGEQYF
DNA: TGTGCCAGCAGCTTAGGACTAGCGTTGGGCGAGCAGTACTTC

J: TRBJ1-1
size: .
D: TRBD1
V: TRBV19
CDR3: CASSIWTGGNTEAFF
DNA: TGTGCCAGTAGTATCTGGACAGGGGGGAACACTGAAGCTTTCTTT

J: TRBJ1-2
size: .
D: .
V: TRBV6-1
CDR3: CASRNNPDFGYGYTF
DNA: TGTGCCAGCAGAAACAATCCGGATTTCGGCTATGGCTACACCTTC

J: TRBJ2-7
size: many
D: TRBD2
V: TRBV25-1
CDR3: CASSSATSGIIDEQYF
DNA: TGTGCCAGCAGTTCTGCGACTAGCGGGATAATCGACGAGCAGTACTTC

J: TRBJ2-5
size: many
D: TRBD1
V: TRBV7-2
CDR3: CASSLGAVRGFQYF
DNA: TGTGCCAGCAGCTTAGGCGCCGTCAGGGGGTTCCAGTACTTC

J: TRBJ2-1
size: many
D: TRBD2
V: TRBV29-1
CDR3: CSIRLAENYNEQFF
DNA: TGCAGCATCAGACTAGCGGAAAACTACAATGAGCAGTTCTTC

J: TRBJ2-7
size: once
D: .
V: TRBV4-2
CDR3: CASSQDWPVTYEQYF
DNA: TGTGCCAGCAGCCAAGATTGGCCAGTTACCTACGAGCAGTACTTC

J: TRBJ1-1
size: many
D: .
V: TRBV7-2
CDR3: CASSLGFQQNTEAFF
DNA: TGTGCCAGCAGCTTAGGGTTTCAGCAGAACACTGAAGCTTTCTTT

J: TRBJ2-7
size: .
D: .
V: TRBV30
CDR3: CAWSVHRPSMIEQYF
DNA: TGTGCCTGGAGTGTACACAGGCCATCCATGATCGAGCAGTACTTC

J: TRBJ1-1
size: many
D: .
V: TRBV12-3/TRBV12-4
CDR3: CASSFRHTEAFF
DNA: TGTGCCAGCAGTTTCAGGCACACTGAAGCTTTCTTT

J: TRBJ2-5
size: many
D: .
V: TRBV6-2/TRBV6-3
CDR3: CASSYSTGLQGPYQETQYF
DNA: TGTGCCAGCAGTTACTCGACGGGACTACAGGGCCCATACCAAGAGACCCAGTACTTC

J: TRBJ2-7
size: many
D: .
V: TRBV11-1
CDR3: CASSLGASYEQYF
DNA: TGTGCCAGCAGCTTAGGGGCCTCCTACGAGCAGTACTTC

J: TRBJ2-7
size: many
D: TRBD1
V: TRBV20-1
CDR3: CSAKLTHWTGNSYEQYF
DNA: TGCAGTGCTAAGCTTACCCACTGGACAGGGAACTCCTACGAGCAGTACTTC

J: TRBJ2-7
size: many
D: .
V: TRBV20-1
CDR3: CSARDVSQGQGEQYF
DNA: TGCAGTGCTAGAGATGTGTCACAGGGCCAGGGCGAGCAGTACTTC

J: TRBJ2-5
size: many
D: TRBD1
V: TRBV7-3
CDR3: CASSSTGDPGETQYF
DNA: TGTGCCAGCAGCTCGACAGGGGACCCCGGGGAGACCCAGTACTTC

J: TRBJ2-7
size: .
D: .
V: TRBV28
CDR3: CASRWGNAYEQYF
DNA: TGTGCCAGCCGTTGGGGTAATGCCTACGAGCAGTACTTC

J: TRBJ2-5
size: many
D: TRBD2
V: TRBV4-2
CDR3: CASSPYRLAGEQKHAVQETQYF
DNA: TGTGCCAGCAGCCCCTACAGACTAGCGGGAGAACAAAAGCATGCGGTACAAGAGACCCAGTACTTC

J: TRBJ1-6
size: many
D: .
V: TRBV6-1
CDR3: CASMKRGDSPLHF
DNA: TGTGCCAGCATGAAAAGGGGGGATTCACCCCTCCACTTT

J: TRBJ2-5
size: many
D: TRBD2
V: TRBV11-2
CDR3: CASSPGVAGRETQYF
DNA: TGTGCCAGCAGCCCCGGGGTAGCGGGTCGAGAGACCCAGTACTTC

J: TRBJ2-5
size: many
D: TRBD2
V: TRBV20-1
CDR3: CSAPEQREKETQYF
DNA: TGCAGTGCCCCAGAACAGCGGGAGAAAGAGACCCAGTACTTC

J: TRBJ2-7
size: many
D: .
V: TRBV20-1
CDR3: CSARDRYCEQYF
DNA: TGCAGTGCTAGAGATCGATACTGCGAGCAGTACTTC

J: TRBJ2-7
size: .
D: TRBD2
V: TRBV2
CDR3: CATSGDSHEQYF
DNA: TGTGCCACTAGCGGGGATTCGCACGAGCAGTACTTC

J: TRBJ2-2
size: many
D: .
V: TRBV5-1
CDR3: CASSLVIGELFF
DNA: TGCGCCAGCAGCTTGGTAATCGGGGAGCTGTTTTTT

J: TRBJ1-1
size: .
D: .
V: TRBV9
CDR3: CASSVDRGENTEAFF
DNA: TGTGCCAGCAGCGTAGATCGGGGGGAGAACACTGAAGCTTTCTTT

J: TRBJ2-7
size: many
D: TRBD2
V: TRBV5-1
CDR3: CASKLAGDYEQYF
DNA: TGCGCCAGCAAACTAGCGGGAGACTACGAGCAGTACTTC